Here is one T cell receptor (beta chain) with its context. The data were taken from a study of cytomegalovirus exposure and HLA in healthy donors. Trimming shortened V by 0 bases and J by 7 bases, and 4 bases separated the two germline ends. Germline V CDR1 and CDR2: WSHSY, SAAADI. This CDR3 is built from 11 residues. With 60 Vbeta and 13 Jbeta primers, the PCR was carried out. Assay used: immunoSEQ multiplex PCR; TCRdb lists only in-frame clones, some missing. Here the sample spans about 150,000 clones, about four fifths being singletons. The sequencing input was PBMCs. The sequence was obtained from a man younger than 40 in good health and CMV-seropositive. This chain uses TRBV10-2 with TRBJ2-7; no clear D. DNA for the CDR3: TGCGCCAGCAGTGAGTCAACAGAGCAGTACTTC. This translates into CASSESTEQYF.